These 9 T cell receptor beta chains originate from one sample sequenced in a study of neurological immune-mediated disorders. Time point defined: technical triplicate 3. One entry per CDR3 protein, called by TCRdb with MiXCR from the 5' RACE reads. The table shows nearly 45,000 distinct CDR3 sequences, with under 25% occurring only once. Material: PBMCs. The receptors derive from a man aged 55 to 70 with HTLV-1-associated myelopathy (HAM/TSP).

In the case of this clonotype: Possible read error: a much larger clone is one base away. The CDR3 region has the DNA TGTGCCAACAGCCCAAAGTCTGGGGTGAACACTGAAGCTTTCTTT. Its translation is CANSPKSGVNTEAFF. V usage is TRBV7-8 and J usage is TRBJ1-1; D remains unclear. The CDR3 loop spans 15 amino acids. Germline-derived CDR1 and CDR2 are SGHVS and FQNEAQ. Drawing the rest from reference TRBV7-8 and TRBJ1-1, the complete variable domain is GAGVSQSPRYKVAKRGQDVALRCDPISGHVSLFWYQQALGQGPEFLTYFQNEAQLDKSGLPSDRFFAERPEGSVSTLKIQRTQQEDSAVYLCANSPKSGVNTEAFFGQGTRLTVV.

The rearrangement links TRBV28 to TRBJ2-7; TRBD2 matches at 13 bases. Germline V gene data show CDR1 as MDHEN and CDR2 as SYDVKM. This CDR3 spans 16 amino acids. V lost 9 bases and J lost 4; bases outside the gene matches: 12. The CDR3 reads CARTGLAGPGGYEQYF. CDR3 coding DNA: TGTGCCAGGACGGGACTAGCGGGACCCGGGGGTTACGAGCAGTACTTC.

This clonotype was seen repeatedly, ten times or more. The chain employs TRBV29-1 and TRBJ2-7; 8 bases fit TRBD2. The junction had 20 bases not matched to a gene; V was cut back by 4 bases and J by 9 bases. This CDR3 contains 16 residues. Germline V gene data show CDR1 as SQVTM and CDR2 as ANQGSEA. The CDR3 DNA is TGCAGCGTTGTGGCCCCCGGGGGGGGCAGGGAAGTCGGGCAGTACTTC. It specifies CSVVAPGGGREVGQYF.

The V and J genes are TRBV7-2 and TRBJ2-5, with 10 bases matching TRBD2. Germline V lookup: CDR1 SGHTA, CDR2 FQGNSA. J lost 5 bases, V lost 4 bases, and 10 bases had no gene match. The CDR3 contains 16 residues. This CDR3 is CASSSGTSALGETQYF. The DNA of the CDR3 is TGTGCCAGCAGCTCCGGGACTAGCGCCCTCGGGGAGACCCAGTACTTC.

Ten or more counts support this clonotype. The CDR3 DNA follows: TGCAGTGCTAGTATAGGACAGGGGTCCTCACCCCTCCACTTT. Protein sequence: CSASIGQGSSPLHF. The chain uses TRBV20-1 and TRBJ1-6; 9 bases align to TRBD1. Per germline, CDR1 DFQATT and CDR2 SNEGSKA (reference sequence). The CDR3 is made up of 14 amino acids. Trimming removed 3 bases from V and 10 bases from J; junction bases left unmatched: 7.

In this sample, this clonotype turned up many times. The chain joins TRBV2 to TRBJ1-2; 9 bases match TRBD1. Germline V CDR1 and CDR2: SNHLY, FYNNEI. The junction had 3 bases not matched to a gene; V was cut back by 6 bases and J by 4 bases. The CDR3 sequence is 13 residues long. CDR3 coding DNA: TGTGCCAGCAGCCGGGACAGGGCCTATGGCTACACCTTC. Protein product: CASSRDRAYGYTF.

This clonotype was seen repeatedly, ten times or more. This chain uses TRBV20-1 with TRBJ2-5; no reliable D call. The ends were cut back, 5 bases at V and 5 bases at J, with 9 bases in the middle. The CDR3 is made up of 11 amino acids. The germline V gene has CDR1 DFQATT and CDR2 SNEGSKA (reference sequence). The CDR3, as DNA: TGCAGTGCTGAGCTAAGGGAGACCCAGTACTTC. Translated: CSAELRETQYF.

CDR3 residues: CASTGEVQGYGYTF. The CDR3 region has the DNA TGTGCCAGCACCGGAGAGGTACAAGGCTATGGCTACACCTTC. The genes are TRBV6-1 and TRBJ1-2, with D unresolved. V was shortened by 7 bases and J by 4 bases, with 16 bases between the two germline ends. Germline CDR1 reads MNHNS; CDR2 reads SASEGT. CDR3 size: 14 residues.

This clonotype has a count of ten or more. The chain links TRBV10-3 to TRBJ1-5; D not resolved. Germline loops: CDR1 ENHRY, CDR2 SYGVKD. This CDR3 spans 15 amino acids. The V end lost 0 bases, the J end lost 9 bases, and 15 bases lay between the germline ends. This CDR3 reads CAISESTGSQRPQHF. The CDR3 coding sequence is TGTGCCATCAGTGAGTCAACTGGGAGTCAAAGGCCCCAGCATTTT.